A single sample is the source of the 27 T cell receptor beta chains below, sequenced in a study of naive and memory T cell subsets (dated by TCRdb to about 2017). Study-wide conclusions, independent of this receptor: A few larger clonotypes were present in naive repertoires, especially CD8 naive repertoires, and these clonotypes were possibly memory cells re-expressing CD45RA.

These TCRs are of unknown antigen specificity. Libraries were constructed by UMI-ligation and nested PCR. Sequencer: Illumina MiSeq. The beta constant-region primer consisted of an equimolar mixture of two oligonucleotides that together covered TRBC1 and TRBC2. Four rounds of PCR were used to amplify ligated cDNA, with nested alpha and beta constant-region primers being used together with the SP2 primer. The public reads were reanalyzed by TCRdb: fastp trimming at Q25, MiXCR alignment, in-frame beta chains only. Rows merge per CDR3 protein into single entries with the most common DNA and genes. The sample table lists 130,000 to 150,000 distinct CDR3 sequences, about 20% of them with a count of one. The leading ten clones occupy roughly 0.1% of the sample. The sample was naive CD4+ T cells from blood. Read against the paper, the sample's cell subset or site label means: naive T cells, CD45RA high CD27+. These receptors all stem from a human donor in good health.

This clonotype was seen ten or more times. The rearrangement uses TRBV13 and TRBJ2-7; D gene ambiguous. This CDR3 has 11 residues. Germline V gene lookup returns CDR1 PRHDT and CDR2 FYEKMQ (reference sequence). Trimming stripped 5 bases from V and 2 bases from J, with 4 bases between. CDR3 in amino acids: CASSVAYEQYF. CDR3 DNA: TGTGCCAGCAGCGTTGCCTACGAGCAGTACTTC. Variable domain in full (rest from reference TRBV13 and TRBJ2-7): AAGVIQSPRHLIKEKRETATLKCYPIPRHDTVYWYQQGPGQDPQFLISFYEKMQSDKGSIPDRFSAQQFSDYHSELNMSSLELGDSALYFCASSVAYEQYFGPGTRLTVT.

This clonotype was detected a few times. The chain employs TRBV12-3 or TRBV12-4 and TRBJ2-7; D ambiguous. This CDR3 comprises 11 residues. Deletions cut 5 bases from V and 3 bases from J, with 5 bases between. The CDR3 region is CASSTNYEQYF. The CDR3 bases are TGTGCCAGCAGTACTAACTACGAGCAGTACTTC.

The gene calls are TRBV29-1 and TRBJ2-4; D is ambiguous. Germline loops: CDR1 SQVTM, CDR2 ANQGSEA. This CDR3 spans 12 amino acids. Trimming removed 3 bases from V and 0 bases from J, with 3 bases in between. CDR3 region: CSVELAKNIQYF. CDR3 nucleotide sequence: TGCAGCGTTGAGCTAGCCAAAAACATTCAGTACTTC.

This clonotype was counted ten times or more. The V and J genes are TRBV20-1 and TRBJ2-3; possibly TRBD1 for D (6 bases). Germline loops: CDR1 DFQATT, CDR2 SNEGSKA (reference sequence). The CDR3 extends over 13 amino acids. The ends were cut back, 6 bases at V and 5 bases at J, with 15 bases in the middle. The DNA for the CDR3 is TGCAGTGCCACAAAGACAGGAGGAGATACGCAGTATTTT. Translated, it gives CSATKTGGDTQYF.

The chain couples TRBV20-1 to TRBJ2-7; D gene unclear. The CDR3 has 14 residues. V lost 0 bases, J lost 3 bases, and 12 bases lay in between. The V gene's germline CDR1 is DFQATT and CDR2 SNEGSKA (reference sequence). CDR3 in DNA: TGCAGTGCTAGAGACCCACGGGTCTTCTACGAGCAGTACTTC. Its translation: CSARDPRVFYEQYF.

V and J are TRBV18 and TRBJ2-7; perhaps TRBD2 as D (5 bases). This CDR3 is built from 13 residues. Germline V lookup: CDR1 KGHSH, CDR2 LQKENI. Trimming removed 5 bases from V and 2 bases from J, with 10 bases in between. CDR3 region: CASSTGNAYEQYF. The CDR3 DNA sequence: TGTGCCAGCTCAACCGGGAATGCCTACGAGCAGTACTTC.

This clonotype was recorded a few times. V usage is TRBV7-9 and J usage is TRBJ2-5; 7 nucleotides agree with TRBD1. Germline V gene lookup returns CDR1 SEHNR and CDR2 FQNEAQ (reference sequence). This CDR3 contains 14 residues. With 5 bases clipped from V and 5 bases from J, the junction kept 8 bases outside the gene matches. Here the CDR3 DNA reads TGTGCCAGCAGCGTATTGACAGGGCAGGAGACCCAGTACTTC. Protein: CASSVLTGQETQYF.

The DNA of the CDR3 is TGTGCCAGCAGGAGCTTGTCGTTGGGACAGGGCCTGCCAGATACGCAGTATTTT. This encodes CASRSLSLGQGLPDTQYF. The chain uses TRBV11-3 and TRBJ2-3; 9 bases map to TRBD1. Germline lookup yields CDR1 SGHNT and CDR2 YENEEA. V was clipped by 6 bases and J by 4 bases; unmatched bases: 17. This CDR3 comprises 18 residues.

This clonotype has a handful of counts. This chain links TRBV27 with TRBJ2-1; D gene uncertain. The CDR3 has 17 residues. Trimming pared 7 bases from V and 0 bases from J, leaving 19 bases between. Per the germline V gene, CDR1 is MNHEY and CDR2 is SMNVEV (reference sequence). The CDR3 DNA is TGTGCCAGCACCGTCAAGGCTCCCAGACTCTCCTACAATGAGCAGTTCTTC. The encoded protein is CASTVKAPRLSYNEQFF.

Written as DNA, the CDR3 is TGTGCCGCGGGCAGGGGGCGCGGGGATACGCAGTATTTT. It specifies CAAGRGRGDTQYF. This chain joins TRBV6-5 and TRBJ2-3; 8 positions agree with TRBD1. V trimming: 11 bases; J trimming: 6 bases; junction bases outside the gene matches: 10. The CDR3 has 13 residues. Germline lookup yields CDR1 MNHEY and CDR2 SVGAGI.

The chain uses TRBV30 and TRBJ1-2; 7 bases agree with TRBD1. The CDR3 runs to 13 residues. Trimming cost V 2 bases and J 4 bases; bases outside gene matches: 4. CDR1 is GTSNPN and CDR2 is SVGIG in the germline V gene (reference sequence). Here the CDR3 reads CAWSPRGAYGYTF. The CDR3 nucleotides are TGTGCCTGGAGTCCCAGGGGGGCCTATGGCTACACCTTC.

The chain has TRBV20-1 and TRBJ1-4; the D gene is possibly TRBD1 (5 bases). Germline CDR1 is DFQATT and CDR2 is SNEGSKA (reference sequence). This CDR3 is built from 15 residues. Trimming cost V 3 bases and J 7 bases, with 18 bases left between them. The CDR3 DNA is TGCAGTGCTAGGAAGCGAGGGGCCGGGGGTGAAAAACTGTTTTTT. Protein product: CSARKRGAGGEKLFF.

This clonotype was seen repeatedly, ten times or more. The genes are TRBV20-1 and TRBJ2-3, with D perhaps being TRBD1 or TRBD2 (5 bases each). Germline loops: CDR1 DFQATT, CDR2 SNEGSKA (reference sequence). The length of the CDR3 is 17 residues. The ends were cut back, 0 bases at V and 0 bases at J, with 16 bases in the middle. The CDR3 DNA reads TGCAGTGCTAGAGATTTAGGGGAACGGAGGAGCACAGATACGCAGTATTTT. Encoded protein: CSARDLGERRSTDTQYF.

This clonotype has ten or more counts. The V call is TRBV19, the J call TRBJ2-1; perhaps TRBD1 as D (5 bases). This CDR3 region has 16 residues. The V gene lost 6 bases and the J gene lost 6 bases, with 21 bases spanning the gap. CDR1 is LNHDA, CDR2 SQIVND, per germline (reference sequence). CDR3 region: CASSPQAHAASNEQFF. In DNA form, the CDR3 reads TGTGCCAGTAGCCCACAGGCCCACGCGGCCTCCAATGAGCAGTTCTTC.

This clonotype appeared a single time. V and J are TRBV7-9 and TRBJ1-5; TRBD1 agrees at 10 bases. This CDR3 has 16 residues. Per germline, CDR1 SEHNR and CDR2 FQNEAQ (reference sequence). V lost 6 bases to trimming and J lost 3 bases; unmatched junction nucleotides: 8. For the CDR3, the DNA is TGTGCCAGCAGTACCGGACAGGGGGTCGACAATCAGCCCCAGCATTTT. It yields the protein CASSTGQGVDNQPQHF.

The chain combines TRBV29-1 with TRBJ2-5; a possible D gene is TRBD1 (5 bases). This CDR3 is built from 12 residues. Germline CDR1 SQVTM, CDR2 ANQGSEA. Trimming took 4 bases from V and 5 from J, leaving 11 bases between them. The DNA for the CDR3 is TGCAGCGTTGGGCTGGGGCAGGAGACCCAGTACTTC. It yields the protein CSVGLGQETQYF.

The chain recombines TRBV28 with TRBJ1-5, with D maybe TRBD1 (6 bases). The germline CDR1 and CDR2 sequences are MDHEN and SYDVKM. Trimming stripped 10 bases from V and 6 bases from J, with 16 bases between. CDR3 length: 13 amino acids. This chain's CDR3 is CATLRGVSQPQHF. The CDR3, as DNA: TGTGCCACCTTGAGGGGGGTGAGTCAGCCCCAGCATTTT.

The rearrangement links TRBV11-2 to TRBJ2-7, with D unresolved. This CDR3 is 17 amino acids long. The germline V and J ends were trimmed by 5 bases and 3 bases, with 23 bases remaining between them. CDR1 and CDR2 from the germline V gene are SGHAT and FQNNGV. CDR3 protein: CASSLAAARFAGYEQYF. CDR3 nucleotides: TGTGCCAGCAGCCTGGCGGCAGCTCGGTTCGCCGGCTACGAGCAGTACTTC.

This clonotype has just a few counts. The gene calls are TRBV6-6 and TRBJ1-6, with 7 bases lining up with TRBD1. Germline trimming cut 5 bases from V and 3 bases from J; bases unmatched to any gene: 7. CDR1 MNHNY and CDR2 SVGAGI come from the germline V gene (reference sequence). The CDR3 loop spans 16 amino acids. The chain's CDR3 is CASSVDRDIYNSPLHF. The CDR3, as DNA: TGTGCCAGCAGTGTTGACAGGGATATCTATAATTCACCCCTCCACTTT.

This chain uses TRBV5-6 with TRBJ1-2; 7 bases agree with TRBD1. The CDR3 totals 13 residues. Germline-derived CDR1 and CDR2 are SGHDT and YYEEEE. V lost 3 bases and J lost 8; bases outside the gene matches: 7. Written as DNA, the CDR3 is TGTGCCAGCAGCTCAGACAGGGATGGCGGCTACACCTTC. Translated: CASSSDRDGGYTF.

This chain uses TRBV10-2 with TRBJ2-1; no reliable D call. The CDR3 has 14 amino acids. V gave up 0 bases and J gave up 3 bases, with 6 bases separating them. Looked up from germline, CDR1 is WSHSY and CDR2 is SAAADI. CDR3 loop: CASSESLVYNEQFF. CDR3 nucleotides: TGCGCCAGCAGTGAGTCCTTGGTCTACAATGAGCAGTTCTTC.

This clonotype has at least ten counts. V is TRBV20-1 and J is TRBJ2-3, with D unclear. The ends were cut back, 1 base at V and 0 bases at J, with 5 bases in the middle. Germline V gene sequence: CDR1 DFQATT, CDR2 SNEGSKA (reference sequence). The CDR3 has 13 amino acids. This CDR3 reads CSARGSSTDTQYF. In nucleotides, the CDR3 is TGCAGTGCTAGAGGCTCCAGCACAGATACGCAGTATTTT.

This sequence joins TRBV27 and TRBJ2-1; D may be TRBD2 (6 bases). CDR3 length: 15 amino acids. V lost 3 bases and J 8 bases, leaving 17 bases between the germline ends. Germline V gives CDR1 MNHEY, CDR2 SMNVEV (reference sequence). CDR3 DNA: TGTGCCAGCAGTTTCGAAGGGCGGGAATGGGATGAGCAGTTCTTC. Protein product: CASSFEGREWDEQFF.

This clonotype was observed many times. V usage is TRBV18 and J usage is TRBJ1-3; D remains unclear. The CDR3 sequence is 18 residues long. V lost 2 bases to trimming and J lost 0 bases, with 17 bases between them. The V gene's germline CDR1 is KGHSH and CDR2 LQKENI. The CDR3 is CASSPISAGTTSGNTIYF. The CDR3 DNA sequence: TGTGCCAGCTCACCAATATCGGCAGGTACAACCTCTGGAAACACCATATATTTT. Full variable domain (remainder filled in from reference TRBV18 and TRBJ1-3): NAGVMQNPRHLVRRRGQEARLRCSPMKGHSHVYWYRQLPEEGLKFMVYLQKENIIDESGMPKERFSAEFPKEGPSILRIQQVVRGDSAAYFCASSPISAGTTSGNTIYFGEGSWLTVV.

This clonotype was counted only a few times. The chain couples TRBV3-1 to TRBJ2-1; a possible D gene is TRBD2 (6 bases). From germline, CDR1 is LGHDT and CDR2 YNNKEL (reference sequence). V was shortened by 3 bases and J by 9 bases, with 12 bases between the two germline ends. The CDR3 covers 13 residues. The CDR3 sequence is CASSHGTPSEQFF. The DNA for the CDR3 is TGTGCCAGCAGCCATGGGACTCCAAGTGAGCAGTTCTTC.

This chain joins TRBV6-5 and TRBJ2-1; D not resolved. Germline lookup yields CDR1 MNHEY and CDR2 SVGAGI. Trimming took off 8 bases at V and 5 bases at J, with 19 bases between the two ends. The CDR3 covers 15 residues. The CDR3 loop is CASRPYSPSNNEQFF. As DNA, the CDR3 is TGTGCCAGCCGGCCTTACAGCCCCTCGAACAATGAGCAGTTCTTC.

This chain connects TRBV5-1 to TRBJ2-7; 8 positions match TRBD2. This CDR3 spans 14 amino acids. V gave up 2 bases and J gave up 0 bases; unmatched junction bases: 1. The germline CDR1 and CDR2 sequences are SGHRS and YFSETQ. Written as DNA, the CDR3 is TGCGCCAGCAGCTTAGCGGGAGACTCCTACGAGCAGTACTTC. Translating it yields CASSLAGDSYEQYF.